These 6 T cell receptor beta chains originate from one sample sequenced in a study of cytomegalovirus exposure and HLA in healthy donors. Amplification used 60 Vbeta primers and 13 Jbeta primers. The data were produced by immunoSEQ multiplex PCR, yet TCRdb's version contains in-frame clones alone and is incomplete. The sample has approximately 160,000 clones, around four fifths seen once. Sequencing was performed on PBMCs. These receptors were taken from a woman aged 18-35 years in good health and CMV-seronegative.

CDR3: CASSPDRSGGYTF. CDR3 nucleotides: TGTGCCAGCAGCCCAGACAGGTCGGGGGGCTACACCTTC. This chain links TRBV7-9 with TRBJ1-2; TRBD1 might be the D (6 bases). The CDR3 consists of 13 residues. Germline lookup yields CDR1 SEHNR and CDR2 FQNEAQ (reference sequence). V was pared by 5 bases and J by 8 bases, with 15 bases between.

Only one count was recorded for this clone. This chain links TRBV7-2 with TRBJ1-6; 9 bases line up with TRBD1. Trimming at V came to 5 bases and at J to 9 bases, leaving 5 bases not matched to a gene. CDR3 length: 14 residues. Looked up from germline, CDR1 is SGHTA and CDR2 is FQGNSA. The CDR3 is CASSPGDRVSPLHF. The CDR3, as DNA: TGTGCCAGCAGCCCGGGGGACAGGGTTTCACCCCTCCACTTT.

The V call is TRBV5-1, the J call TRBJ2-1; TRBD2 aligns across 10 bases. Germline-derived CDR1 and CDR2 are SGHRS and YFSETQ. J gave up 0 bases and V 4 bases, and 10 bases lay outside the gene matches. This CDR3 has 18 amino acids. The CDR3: CASSGGTSVRSSYNEQFF. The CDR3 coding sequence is TGCGCCAGCAGCGGGGGGACTAGCGTTAGAAGCTCCTACAATGAGCAGTTCTTC.

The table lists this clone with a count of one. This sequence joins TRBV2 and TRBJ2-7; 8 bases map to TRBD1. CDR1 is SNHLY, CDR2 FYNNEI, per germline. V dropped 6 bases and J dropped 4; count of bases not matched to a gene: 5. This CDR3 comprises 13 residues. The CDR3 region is CASSGTGFYEQYF. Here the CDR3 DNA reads TGTGCCAGCAGCGGGACAGGATTTTACGAGCAGTACTTC.

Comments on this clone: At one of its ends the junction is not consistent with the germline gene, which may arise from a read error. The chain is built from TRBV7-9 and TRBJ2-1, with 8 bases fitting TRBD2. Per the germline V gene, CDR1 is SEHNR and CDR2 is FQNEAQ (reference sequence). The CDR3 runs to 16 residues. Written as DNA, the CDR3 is TGTTCCAGCAGCTTAGCGAAATTAGCGGGATACAATGAGCAGTTCTTC. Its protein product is CSSSLAKLAGYNEQFF.

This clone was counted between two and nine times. CDR3 sequence: CASSDRTKSSYNEQFF. The DNA for the CDR3 is TGCGCCAGCAGTGATAGGACTAAGAGCTCCTACAATGAGCAGTTCTTC. The chain couples TRBV10-2 to TRBJ2-1; tentative D call: TRBD2 (6 bases). The CDR3 consists of 16 residues. The V gene's germline CDR1 is WSHSY and CDR2 SAAADI. Trimming removed 3 bases at V and 0 bases at J, with 12 bases between.